These 7 T cell receptor beta chains came from one sample sequenced in a study of blood T cell repertoires in COVID-19. Clones were sequenced by immunoSEQ multiplex PCR, and TCRdb holds only the in-frame ones, with some missing. The top ten hold roughly 5% of the sample, which has over 150,000 clones, roughly 91% seen once. Sequencing used peripheral blood. The receptors were sampled from a man aged 18 to 29 with COVID-19, enrolled during active disease.

V gene TRBV7-2 combines with J gene TRBJ2-7; 7 bases fit TRBD2. Germline-derived CDR1 and CDR2 are SGHTA and FQGNSA. CDR3 length: 15 amino acids. Trimming took 1 base from V and 1 from J; bases not matched to a gene: 4. Here the CDR3 DNA reads TGTGCCAGCAGCTTAGGAGGGAGGGCATCCTACGAGCAGTACTTC. It yields the protein CASSLGGRASYEQYF.

The chain employs TRBV5-1 and TRBJ2-1; the D gene is possibly TRBD2 (6 bases). Trimming removed 0 bases from V and 7 bases from J, with 17 bases in between. Looked up from germline, CDR1 is SGHRS and CDR2 is YFSETQ. The CDR3 covers 16 residues. The CDR3 region is CASSLAGASVGNEQFF. As DNA, the CDR3 is TGCGCCAGCAGCTTGGCCGGGGCTAGCGTGGGGAATGAGCAGTTCTTC.

This chain links TRBV9 with TRBJ1-2; D not certain. V dropped 0 bases and J dropped 5 bases, with 17 bases sitting between them. Germline CDR1 SGDLS, CDR2 YYNGEE. The length of the CDR3 is 16 residues. The CDR3 sequence: CASSVGGFGEVYGYTF. CDR3 in DNA: TGTGCCAGCAGCGTAGGGGGATTCGGGGAAGTGTATGGCTACACCTTC.

J is TRBJ1-3 and V is TRBV28, with D possibly TRBD1 on 6 matching bases. The ends were cut back, 2 bases at V and 6 bases at J, with 11 bases in the middle. The length of the CDR3 is 14 residues. Germline CDR1 MDHEN, CDR2 SYDVKM. In nucleotides, the CDR3 is TGTGCCAGCAGTTTAAGGCCAGGGGAAAACACCATATATTTT. It translates to CASSLRPGENTIYF.

The J gene is TRBJ2-7, the V gene TRBV27; D possibly corresponds to TRBD2 (7 bases). The germline CDR1 and CDR2 sequences are MNHEY and SMNVEV (reference sequence). V gave up 6 bases and J gave up 7 bases, with 16 bases separating them. The CDR3 loop spans 13 amino acids. CDR3 in amino acids: CASSRGAKWEQYF. CDR3 DNA sequence: TGTGCCAGCAGCCGGGGGGCCAAGTGGGAGCAGTACTTC.

This clone came up a few times. The chain recombines TRBV10-3 with TRBJ1-2; D may be TRBD1 (5 bases). Trimming removed 4 bases at V and 6 bases at J, with 9 bases between. The V gene's germline CDR1 is ENHRY and CDR2 SYGVKD. This CDR3 has 12 amino acids. CDR3 loop: CAISGQPHGYTF. The DNA for the CDR3 is TGTGCCATCAGTGGACAGCCCCATGGCTACACCTTC.

V is TRBV14 and J is TRBJ2-2; D is unclear. Germline assignment: CDR1 SGHDN and CDR2 FVKESK. The ends were cut back, 0 bases at V and 1 base at J, with 3 bases in the middle. The CDR3 has 14 residues. This chain's CDR3 is CASSQDQNTGELFF. In DNA, the CDR3 is TGTGCCAGCAGCCAAGATCAGAACACCGGGGAGCTGTTTTTT.